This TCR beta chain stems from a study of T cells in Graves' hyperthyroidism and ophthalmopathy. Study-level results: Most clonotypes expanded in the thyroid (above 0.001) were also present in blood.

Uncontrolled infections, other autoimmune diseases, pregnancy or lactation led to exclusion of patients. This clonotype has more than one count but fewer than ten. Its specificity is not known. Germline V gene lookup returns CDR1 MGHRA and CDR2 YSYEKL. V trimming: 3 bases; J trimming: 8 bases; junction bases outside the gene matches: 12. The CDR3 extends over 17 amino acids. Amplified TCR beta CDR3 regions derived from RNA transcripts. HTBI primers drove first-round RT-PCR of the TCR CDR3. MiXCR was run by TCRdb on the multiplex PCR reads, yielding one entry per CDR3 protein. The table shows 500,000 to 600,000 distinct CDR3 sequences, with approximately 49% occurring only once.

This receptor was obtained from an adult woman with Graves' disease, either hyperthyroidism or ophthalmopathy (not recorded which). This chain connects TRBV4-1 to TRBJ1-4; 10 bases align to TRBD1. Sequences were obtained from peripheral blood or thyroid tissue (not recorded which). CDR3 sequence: CASSHPPDRGLREKLFF. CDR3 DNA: TGCGCCAGCAGCCACCCCCCTGACAGGGGGCTACGGGAAAAACTGTTTTTT.